This T cell receptor beta chain comes out of a study of T cell responses to AZD1222 COVID-19 vaccine. Analysis merged second doses at about 4 or about 12 weeks. Profiled with immunoSEQ multiplex PCR; TCRdb holds only in-frame clones, not every one. The table shows about 170,000 clones, with around 85% occurring only once. Notes on this clone: Its target is unknown.

Points from the study as a whole: Among the donors, most were white British and more were female, and clonal diversity was possibly underestimated.

V lost 11 bases to trimming and J lost 4 bases, with 11 bases between them. Germline CDR1 reads MNHEY; CDR2 reads SVGAGI. CDR3 size: 12 residues. Material: peripheral blood, obtained 28 days after the second AZD1222 dose. This sequence was found in an adult who received the AZD1222 COVID-19 vaccine. The chain has TRBV6-5 and TRBJ2-2; D remains ambiguous. The CDR3 sequence: CAVGRTTGELFF. The CDR3 DNA reads as TGTGCCGTTGGGCGGACCACCGGGGAGCTGTTTTTT.